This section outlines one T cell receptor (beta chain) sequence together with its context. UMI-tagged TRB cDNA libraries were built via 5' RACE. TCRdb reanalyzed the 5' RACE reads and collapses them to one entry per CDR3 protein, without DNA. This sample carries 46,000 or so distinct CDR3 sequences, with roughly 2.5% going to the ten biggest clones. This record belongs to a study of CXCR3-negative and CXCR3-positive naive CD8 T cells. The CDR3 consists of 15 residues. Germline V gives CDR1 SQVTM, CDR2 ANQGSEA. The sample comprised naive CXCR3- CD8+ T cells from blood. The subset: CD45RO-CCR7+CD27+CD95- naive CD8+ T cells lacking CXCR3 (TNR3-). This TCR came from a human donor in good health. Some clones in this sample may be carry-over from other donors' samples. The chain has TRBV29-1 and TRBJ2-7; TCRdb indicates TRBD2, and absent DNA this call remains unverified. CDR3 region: CSVEKRSGPPYEQYF.